This T cell receptor beta chain came from a study of response to subunit inactivated influenza vaccine. CDR1 and CDR2 (germline): LGHNA, YNFKEQ. The CDR3 is 16 amino acids. The V end lost 0 bases, the J end lost 0 bases, and 11 bases lay between the germline ends. TCRdb redid the calling of the RT-PCR reads with MiXCR, one entry per CDR3 protein. The sample contains roughly 650,000 distinct CDR3 sequences, approximately 14% of which appear only once. Sequenced here: PBMCs from blood, sampled less than 13 days after vaccination. This chain joins TRBV4-2 and TRBJ2-5; unclear D gene. This clonotype originated in a man aged 45 to 65 who received an inactivated influenza vaccine. CDR3 nucleotides: TGTGCCAGCAGCCAAGATTTAGCCCGGTACCAAGAGACCCAGTACTTC. Translated, it gives CASSQDLARYQETQYF.